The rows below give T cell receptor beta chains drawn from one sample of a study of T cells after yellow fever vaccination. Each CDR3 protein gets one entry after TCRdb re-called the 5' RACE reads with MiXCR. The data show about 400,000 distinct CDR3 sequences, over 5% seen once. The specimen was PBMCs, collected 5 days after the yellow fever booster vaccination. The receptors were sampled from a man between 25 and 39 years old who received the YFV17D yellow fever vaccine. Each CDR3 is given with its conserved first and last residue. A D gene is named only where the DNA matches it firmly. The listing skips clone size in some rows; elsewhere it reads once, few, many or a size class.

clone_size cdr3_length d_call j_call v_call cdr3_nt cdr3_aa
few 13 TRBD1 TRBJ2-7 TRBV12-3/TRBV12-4 TGTGCCAGCAGTTTAGGGACAGGTTTCGAGCAGTACTTC CASSLGTGFEQYF
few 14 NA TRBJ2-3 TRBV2 TGTGCCATCCCCCGGGCTCCTGGTACAGATACGCAGTATTTT CAIPRAPGTDTQYF
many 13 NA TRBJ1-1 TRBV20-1 TGCAGTGCTAGTCAGAATACGAACACTGAAGCTTTCTTT CSASQNTNTEAFF
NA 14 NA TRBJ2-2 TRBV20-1 TGCAGTGCTAGGATGAGGGATACCACCGGGGAGCTGTTTTTT CSARMRDTTGELFF
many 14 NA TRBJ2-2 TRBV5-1 TGCGCCAGCAGCCTGGAACGTAACACCGGGGAGCTGTTTTTT CASSLERNTGELFF
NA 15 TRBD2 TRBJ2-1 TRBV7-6 TGTGCCAGCAGCCTTAGCGGGGGTATTGTCGATGAGCAGTTCTTC CASSLSGGIVDEQFF
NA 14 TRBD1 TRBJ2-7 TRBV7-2 TGTGCCAGCAGCCTGTGGACAGGGGACTACGAGCAGTACTTC CASSLWTGDYEQYF
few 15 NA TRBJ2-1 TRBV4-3 TGCGCCAGCAGCCAAGGGGGGGCAGAGGGATATGAGCAGTTCTTC CASSQGGAEGYEQFF
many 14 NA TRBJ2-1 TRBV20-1 TGCAGTGTCCCCACTGTGCAGGACTACAATGAGCAGTTCTTC CSVPTVQDYNEQFF
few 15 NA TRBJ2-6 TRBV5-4 TGTGCCAGCAGCACCGGACTTGGTGGGGCCAACGTCCTGACTTTC CASSTGLGGANVLTF
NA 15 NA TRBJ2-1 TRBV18 TGTGCCAGCTCACCGGTTCACAGGTCTCTCAATGAGCAGTTCTTC CASSPVHRSLNEQFF
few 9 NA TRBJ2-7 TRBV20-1 TGCAGTGCTCCGGGACTTGAGAACTTC CSAPGLENF
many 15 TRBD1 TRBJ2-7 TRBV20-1 TGCAGTGCTGAACTACAGGGGGCTTACTACTACGAGCAGTACTTC CSAELQGAYYYEQYF
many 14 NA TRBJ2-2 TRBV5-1 TGCGCCAGCAGCCTAAGGTCCAACACCGGGGAGCTGTTTTTT CASSLRSNTGELFF
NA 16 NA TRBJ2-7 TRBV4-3 TGCGCCAGCAGCCAAGAAAGGGTGGGAGGCCGCTACGAGCAGTACTTC CASSQERVGGRYEQYF
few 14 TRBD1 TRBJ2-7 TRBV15 TGTGCCACCAGCAAGGGACAGGGACCCTACGAGCAGTACTTC CATSKGQGPYEQYF
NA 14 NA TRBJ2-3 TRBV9 TGTGCCAGCAGCGTTAGCGGTGACACAGATACGCAGTATTTT CASSVSGDTDTQYF
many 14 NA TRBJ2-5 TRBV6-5 TGTGCCAGCAGTTACTCGGGTGGGGAGGAGACCCAGTACTTC CASSYSGGEETQYF
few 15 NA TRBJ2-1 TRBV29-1 TGCAGCCTCACCGCTCGGGCCGTTGGGCGAAATGAGCAGTTCTTC CSLTARAVGRNEQFF
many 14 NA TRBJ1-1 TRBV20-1 TGCCGCTCCACCCCAGTACGGACGAACACTGAAGCTTTCTTT CRSTPVRTNTEAFF
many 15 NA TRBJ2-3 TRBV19 TGTGCCAGTAGTCGGACCAAAAGTTGGGCAGATACGCAGTATTTT CASSRTKSWADTQYF
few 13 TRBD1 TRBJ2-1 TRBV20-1 TGCAGTGCTTTCGGACAGGGGGCCCATGAGCAGTTCTTC CSAFGQGAHEQFF
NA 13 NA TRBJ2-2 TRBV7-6 TGTGCCAGCAGCACACGGTCGAACGGGGAGCTGTTTTTT CASSTRSNGELFF
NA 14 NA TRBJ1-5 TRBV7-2 TGTGCCAGCAGCCCAAGAGGGGGGGACCAGACCCAGCATTTT CASSPRGGDQTQHF